These 17 T cell receptor beta chains were sequenced from one sample in a study of tumor-infiltrating lymphocytes in primary liver carcinoma. From 20-30 mg of unsorted bulk tissue, DNA and RNA were co-extracted together. A constant-region primer primed TCR beta cDNA synthesis from roughly 510 ng of total RNA. Library construction for TCR beta comprised three nested multiplex PCR rounds performed with slightly modified ARM-PCR. Primers for the first two PCR rounds were TRBV1-TRBV30 forward primers and a C-beta reverse primer (around 11 cycles per round). TCRdb re-called the multiplex PCR reads through MiXCR, storing one row per CDR3 protein. The sample lists tens of thousands of distinct CDR3 sequences; 72% were seen once. The sequencing sample was made of liver tumor tissue from sampling region 1. Documented subset: tumor region T1, superior pole. These receptors originate from a man aged 35 to 55 with primary liver carcinoma and hepatitis B virus infection.

The chain uses TRBV4-1 and TRBJ1-2; 8 nucleotides agree with TRBD1. The CDR3 covers 13 residues. Per germline, CDR1 MGHRA and CDR2 YSYEKL. CDR3 sequence reads: CVGSRPTGDDYTF. Written as DNA, the CDR3 is TGCGTCGGCAGCCGACCGACAGGGGATGACTACACCTTC.

With respect to this clonotype: This may come from a read error, since a much larger clone is one base off. This chain joins TRBV5-4 and TRBJ2-5, with a possible D match to TRBD1 (7 bases). Germline lookup yields CDR1 SGHNT and CDR2 YYREEE (reference sequence). V shed 4 bases and J shed 9 bases, with 19 bases lying between them. The CDR3 runs to 14 residues. Here the CDR3 DNA reads TGTGCCAGCAGCCGAACAGGGGAAGGGGAGGCCCAGTACTTC. Its translation: CASSRTGEGEAQYF.

This clonotype was seen ten or more times. V gene TRBV12-3 or TRBV12-4 combines with J gene TRBJ2-7; no reliable D call. The CDR3 consists of 14 residues. The V gene lost 6 bases and the J gene lost 0 bases, with 12 bases spanning the gap. This chain's CDR3 is CASSPDHNSYEQYF. The CDR3 DNA follows: TGTGCCAGCAGCCCCGACCATAACTCCTACGAGCAGTACTTC.

This clonotype was detected once. The J gene is TRBJ2-1, the V gene TRBV11-2; 12 bases are a match to TRBD2. Germline assignment: CDR1 SGHAT and CDR2 FQNNGV. The V segment lost 10 bases and the J segment 6 bases; nucleotides outside the gene matches: 10. This CDR3 region has 15 residues. The CDR3: CANSPRLAGANEQFF. The CDR3 DNA reads TGTGCCAACAGTCCGAGACTAGCGGGAGCCAATGAGCAGTTCTTC.

Concerning this clonotype: The germline gene is not matched at one end of the junction; a read error may be the cause. The gene calls are TRBV29-1 and TRBJ1-3; unclear D gene. Looked up from germline, CDR1 is SQVTM and CDR2 is ANQGSEA. This CDR3 region has 12 residues. Here the CDR3 reads CSASNPGDTIYF. The CDR3, as DNA: TGCAGCGCTTCGAACCCTGGAGACACCATATATTTT.

For this clonotype: Since a much larger clone is just one base distant, this may be a read error. The rearrangement joins TRBV5-1 to TRBJ2-7; D is perhaps TRBD1 (6 bases). V dropped 5 bases and J dropped 3 bases, with 24 bases sitting between them. There are 17 residues in the CDR3. CDR1 is SGHRS and CDR2 is YFSETQ in the germline V gene. In DNA, the CDR3 is TGCGCCAGCAGAGCTTTGGGGGCAGGGAATCGTCTCTACGAGCAGTACTTC. Translation gives CASRALGAGNRLYEQYF.

About this clonotype itself: Given a much more abundant clone one base away, this may be a read error. CDR3 coding DNA: TGTGCCAGCAGTTGGGGGAATAATCAGTCCCAGCATTTT. This gives the protein CASSWGNNQSQHF. V usage is TRBV28 and J usage is TRBJ1-5; D possibly corresponds to TRBD1 (5 bases). The germline V gene encodes CDR1 MDHEN and CDR2 SYDVKM. The CDR3 runs to 13 residues.

This clonotype has just one count. One end of the junction fails to match germline, which may point to a read error. This chain uses TRBV4-1 with TRBJ2-5; the match to TRBD1 covers 9 bases. CDR1 MGHRA and CDR2 YSYEKL come from the germline V gene. There are 15 residues in the CDR3. CDR3 loop: CTSSHTQGAVETQYF. CDR3 bases: TGCACCAGCAGTCATACACAGGGGGCTGTGGAGACCCAGTACTTC.

Regarding this clonotype: The conserved final phenylalanine or tryptophan is absent from the CDR3, which likely points to a read error. The gene calls are TRBV6-6 and TRBJ1-2, with D tentatively TRBD1 (5 bases). The CDR3 extends over 14 amino acids. Germline V lookup: CDR1 MNHNY, CDR2 SVGAGI (reference sequence). CDR3 DNA sequence: TGTGCCAGTAGTTACGGAGGGGTCGGCGATGGCTACACCTCC. Its protein product is CASSYGGVGDGYTS.

V usage is TRBV4-2 and J usage is TRBJ1-5, with unresolved D. In germline, CDR1 is LGHNA, CDR2 YNFKEQ. The V and J ends lost 5 bases and 5 bases respectively, with 19 bases between them. The CDR3 has 16 amino acids. In DNA, the CDR3 is TGTGCCAGCAGCGAGGATGGGCTACAGCCTGATCAGCCCCAGCATTTT. Protein: CASSEDGLQPDQPQHF.

Only a few counts were recorded for this clonotype. The chain is built from TRBV2 and TRBJ2-5; D unclear. Germline loops: CDR1 SNHLY, CDR2 FYNNEI. This CDR3 comprises 13 residues. V was cut by 10 bases and J by 0 bases, with 12 bases left in between. The CDR3 reads CAISLLNQETQYF. DNA of the CDR3: TGTGCCATTTCCTTACTTAACCAAGAGACCCAGTACTTC.

The chain employs TRBV30 and TRBJ2-1; D is uncertain. The CDR3 extends over 14 amino acids. Germline assignment: CDR1 GTSNPN and CDR2 SVGIG (reference sequence). With 5 bases removed from V and 2 bases from J, the gap between germline ends came to 13 bases. The CDR3 DNA follows: TGTGCCTGGGCGCAGGAGTTCCCCTACAATGAGCAGTTCTTC. It translates to CAWAQEFPYNEQFF.

On this clonotype: One junction end disagrees with the germline gene, perhaps due to a read error. The chain uses TRBV6-5 and TRBJ2-2, with 9 bases lining up with TRBD2. This CDR3 contains 16 residues. CDR1 and CDR2 from the germline V gene are MNHEY and SVGAGI. CDR3 in DNA: TGTGTCACCAGTTCCTTGAGCGGGAGGACTACCGGGGACCTGTTTTTT. This encodes CVTSSLSGRTTGDLFF.

The V and J genes are TRBV29-1 and TRBJ2-3; possible D gene TRBD2, 5 bases. There are 16 residues in the CDR3. Deletions cut 2 bases from V and 4 bases from J, with 19 bases between. Germline V gene lookup returns CDR1 SQVTM and CDR2 ANQGSEA. The DNA for the CDR3 is TGCAGCGTTGAAAACCCCCGAGAGGGTGGGCCAGATACGCAGTATTTT. Encoded protein: CSVENPREGGPDTQYF.

The V and J genes are TRBV2 and TRBJ2-5; possible D gene TRBD1, 6 bases. Germline CDR1 is SNHLY and CDR2 is FYNNEI. The CDR3 is 14 residues long. V dropped 5 bases and J dropped 3 bases, with 13 bases sitting between them. Here the CDR3 reads CASSSWQGKETQYF. The CDR3 region has the DNA TGTGCCAGCAGTTCTTGGCAGGGGAAAGAGACCCAGTACTTC.

As concerns this clonotype: The junction and the germline gene differ at one end; a read error may be behind it. The rearrangement links TRBV4-1 to TRBJ2-2; 10 bases are a match to TRBD1. The CDR3 loop spans 15 amino acids. CDR1 and CDR2 (germline): MGHRA, YSYEKL. CDR3 DNA: TGCGCCAGCAGCCCGGACAGGGGGAATGCCGAGGAGCTGTCTTTT. Residues: CASSPDRGNAEELSF.

Concerning this clonotype: An end of the junction differs from the germline gene, which may be a read error. The genes are TRBV6-5 and TRBJ2-1; tentatively, D is TRBD2 (5 bases). The length of the CDR3 is 15 residues. The germline gives CDR1 MNHEY, CDR2 SVGAGI. The CDR3 sequence: CASRNRDLRYNEQIF. In nucleotides, the CDR3 is TGTGCCAGCAGGAACCGGGATTTACGTTATAATGAGCAGATCTTC.